This T cell receptor beta chain was profiled in a study of cytomegalovirus exposure and HLA in healthy donors. Study-level findings and limits: Some V segments, including TRBV6-2 and TRBV6-3, were excluded as indistinguishable. The classifier reportedly diagnosed cytomegalovirus status with high specificity and sensitivity. A cluster of highly shared sequence variants was likely a sequencing artifact.

Amplification used 60 Vbeta primers and 13 Jbeta primers. Assay: immunoSEQ multiplex PCR; the TCRdb copy retains only in-frame clones and omits some. In the table there are 150,000 to 200,000 clones, roughly 80% of which are singletons. In regard to this clone: What it binds is not known.

The V gene end was trimmed by 7 bases and the J gene end by 2 bases; junction bases not matched to a gene: 5. Germline values: CDR1 SQVTM, CDR2 ANQGSEA. CDR3 length: 13 amino acids. Healthy people donating bone marrow made up the donors. Input material: PBMCs. This TCR derives from a man aged 45-65 years in good health and CMV-seropositive. The rearrangement links TRBV29-1 to TRBJ2-7, with TRBD2 matching 10 bases. CDR3 protein: CSGTSGPTYEQYF. CDR3 DNA: TGCAGCGGGACTAGCGGACCAACCTACGAGCAGTACTTC.